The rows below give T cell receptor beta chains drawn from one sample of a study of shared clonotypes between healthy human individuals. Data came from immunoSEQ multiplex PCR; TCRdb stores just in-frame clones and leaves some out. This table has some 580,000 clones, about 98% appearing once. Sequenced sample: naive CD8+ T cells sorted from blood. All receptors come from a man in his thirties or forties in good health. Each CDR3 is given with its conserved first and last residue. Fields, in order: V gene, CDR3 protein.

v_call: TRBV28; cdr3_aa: CASSFADQPQHF
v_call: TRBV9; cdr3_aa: CASGRQDEAFF
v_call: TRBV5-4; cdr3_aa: CASSLGFTSGKRNTGELFF
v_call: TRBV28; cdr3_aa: CASELAGTGAEQYF
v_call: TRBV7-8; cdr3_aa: CASSLGGLNEQYF
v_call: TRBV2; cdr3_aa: CASSEGPNNEQFF
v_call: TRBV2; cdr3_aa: CASSRADTEAFF
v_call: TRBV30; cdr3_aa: CAWSLSGSYNEQFF
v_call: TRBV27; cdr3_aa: CASSLRGTNVLTF
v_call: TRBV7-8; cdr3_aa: CASSLGVYGYTF
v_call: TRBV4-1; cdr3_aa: CASSQGQNTEAFF